This TCR beta chain emerged from a study of shared clonotypes between healthy human individuals. The CDR3 is 17 amino acids. From germline, CDR1 is SGHTA and CDR2 FQGNSA. Between the trimmed V and J ends, which lost 1 base and 7 bases, there was a span of 17 bases. The study ran the assay at deep level. The repertoire was sequenced with immunoSEQ multiplex PCR; TCRdb's copy has only in-frame clones and lacks some. Among about a million clones, 76% were seen once, and the ten largest hold nearly 1.5%. General observations from the study: Only blood was sampled; tissue repertoires likely differ.

The study separated CD4+ cells into CD45RA+ naive and CD45RA-negative memory subsets. This clone has a handful of counts. Its target is unknown. The chain is built from TRBV7-2 and TRBJ1-6; D is perhaps TRBD1 (6 bases). This sequence originates from a man between 18 and 29 years old in good health. What was sequenced was memory CD4+ T cells sorted from blood. Subset specified: CD45RA-negative fraction. The CDR3 region has the DNA TGTGCCAGCAGCTTAGGGGGGGCGCGGGTTCAGAATTCACCCCTCCACTTT. Protein sequence: CASSLGGARVQNSPLHF.